This is a list of T cell receptor beta chains from one sample in a study of T cell responses to AZD1222 COVID-19 vaccine. The method was immunoSEQ multiplex PCR; TCRdb's version includes in-frame clones alone and lacks a portion of them. The table lists tens of thousands of clones, approximately 86% of them singletons. Sample: peripheral blood, taken on day 0 of AZD1222 vaccination. Receptors were obtained from an adult in good health. CDR3s include the opening cysteine and the closing phenylalanine or tryptophan. The D gene is left open where the match is weak.

D gene,J gene,V gene,CDR3 protein
.,TRBJ2-3,TRBV9,CASSVVSLADTQYF
.,TRBJ1-4,TRBV28,CASSSGGADGNEKLFF
TRBD1,TRBJ2-3,TRBV5-1,CASSPRTGGVTDTQYF
.,TRBJ1-3,TRBV5-4,CASSLPWDTGGNTIYF
TRBD1,TRBJ1-4,TRBV28,CATRGGQGDGKLFF
.,TRBJ2-7,TRBV28,CASSTTDKLYEQYF
.,TRBJ1-1,TRBV6-5,CASSYTVNTEAFF
.,TRBJ1-3,TRBV29-1,CSVKTGGNTIYF
.,TRBJ2-3,TRBV4-3,CASSELTRSTDTQYF
TRBD1,TRBJ1-2,TRBV6-5,CASNTGDRELGGYTF
TRBD1,TRBJ2-6,TRBV19,CASSLTGAGANVLTF
TRBD1,TRBJ2-7,TRBV19,CASSFPDRNEQYF
.,TRBJ1-5,TRBV19,CASSIVWNQPQHF
.,TRBJ1-2,TRBV3-1/TRBV3-2,CASSQEGVNGYTF
.,TRBJ1-2,TRBV4-2,CASSQERATRYSDGYTF
.,TRBJ1-1,TRBV9,CASSVAGGATEAFF
.,TRBJ1-5,TRBV7-8,CASSLERVQPQHF
.,TRBJ2-7,TRBV4-3,CASSLGYGQPHYEQYF
TRBD2,TRBJ2-7,TRBV13,CASSAGLAGNYEQYF
.,TRBJ1-3,TRBV2,CASSPRLVGNTIYF
.,TRBJ1-6,TRBV3-1/TRBV3-2,CASSPRDTYNSPLHF
.,TRBJ2-1,TRBV19,CASSTRYDRNGFYNEQFF
TRBD1,TRBJ2-7,TRBV4-1,CASSQEQGTENYEQYF
TRBD1,TRBJ1-2,TRBV19,CASSLTTGLGYGYTF
.,TRBJ1-1,TRBV7-3,CASSSNEYGEAFF
.,TRBJ1-1,TRBV11-3,CASSRGRGNTEAFF
TRBD1,TRBJ2-3,TRBV28,CASSPSTGWEDTQYF
.,TRBJ1-6,TRBV14,CASSLPQGAGSPLHF
TRBD2,TRBJ2-7,TRBV4-2,CASSQATSGPYEQYF
TRBD1,TRBJ2-1,TRBV7-3,CASSQGQGFNEQFF
.,TRBJ1-4,TRBV4-1,CASSQGGKAINEKLFF
.,TRBJ2-5,TRBV19,CASRSQETQYF
TRBD1,TRBJ1-2,TRBV24-1,CATSIRTGEGYTF
TRBD1,TRBJ2-1,TRBV11-3,CASSYGTGRYNEQFF
TRBD1,TRBJ2-1,TRBV11-3,CASSTRDRDNEQFF
.,TRBJ1-3,TRBV9,CASSVGTNPGNTIYF